These 20 T cell receptor beta chains share one sample of origin, sequenced in a study of regulatory T cells in long-lasting Graves disease. Arm-PCR of CDR3 regions and iRepertoire HTBI primers were the basis on which TCR beta libraries were built. MiXCR was run by TCRdb on the multiplex PCR reads, yielding one entry per CDR3 protein. Of some 410,000 distinct CDR3 sequences in the sample, roughly 15% were seen once. Time point here: newly diagnosed GD, antithyroid drugs for less than 3 months. PBMC-extracted RNA yielded the TCR library. These data were likewise used in another study, on T cells in Graves' hyperthyroidism and ophthalmopathy.

Here the sequenced sample was peripheral blood mononuclear cells (PBMCs), taken at new diagnosis, from a patient treated with antithyroid drugs. Receptors originate from a woman aged 25 to 39 with Graves disease.

This clonotype was seen repeatedly, ten times or more. This chain connects TRBV28 to TRBJ1-1; unclear D gene. Germline lookup yields CDR1 MDHEN and CDR2 SYDVKM. CDR3 size: 13 residues. The ends were cut back, 3 bases at V and 5 bases at J, with 10 bases in the middle. The DNA for the CDR3 is TGTGCCAGCAGTTTGGCCCGATGGACTGAAGCTTTCTTT. Translation gives CASSLARWTEAFF. Full variable domain (rest looked up from reference TRBV28 and TRBJ1-1): DVKVTQSSRYLVKRTGEKVFLECVQDMDHENMFWYRQDPGLGLRLIYFSYDVKMKEKGDIPEGYSVSREKKERFSLILESASTNQTSMYLCASSLARWTEAFFGQGTRLTVV.

This clonotype was counted at least ten times. J is TRBJ1-1 and V is TRBV6-5; no clear D. Per the germline V gene, CDR1 is MNHEY and CDR2 is SVGAGI. This CDR3 comprises 12 residues. Deletions cut 0 bases from V and 6 bases from J, with 5 bases between. The CDR3, as DNA: TGTGCCAGCAGTTACTCGATCCCTGAAGCTTTCTTT. Protein sequence: CASSYSIPEAFF.

This clonotype was observed many times. The V call is TRBV11-2, the J call TRBJ2-6; possibly TRBD1 for D (5 bases). The CDR3 contains 19 residues. Deletions cut 1 base from V and 2 bases from J, with 18 bases between. CDR1 is SGHAT and CDR2 is FQNNGV in the germline V gene. The CDR3 nucleotides read TGTGCCAGCAGCTTAGCCCCCCCGGCAGGGCTGACTGGGGCCAACGTCCTGACTTTC. It translates to CASSLAPPAGLTGANVLTF.

The chain uses TRBV4-1 and TRBJ2-7; D tentatively fits TRBD1 or TRBD2 (5 bases each). CDR3 length equals 16 residues. Germline CDR1 and CDR2: MGHRA and YSYEKL. V lost 2 bases to trimming and J lost 1 base, with 15 bases between them. For the CDR3, the DNA is TGCGCCAGCAGCCAAAAGGACCGGGACGCATCCTACGAGCAGTACTTC. It yields the protein CASSQKDRDASYEQYF.

This clonotype appeared many times. The chain links TRBV5-1 to TRBJ1-5; D gene unclear. Germline CDR1 and CDR2: SGHRS and YFSETQ. This CDR3 comprises 13 residues. Trimming cost V 5 bases and J 4 bases, with 10 bases left between them. The CDR3 DNA follows: TGCGCCAGCAGACAAGGGTGGAATCAGCCCCAGCATTTT. Translation: CASRQGWNQPQHF.

In its sample, this clonotype was seen many times. The chain recombines TRBV2 with TRBJ2-5; D possibly uses TRBD1 or TRBD2 (5 bases each). CDR3 size: 14 residues. In germline, CDR1 is SNHLY, CDR2 FYNNEI. V shed 6 bases and J shed 10 bases, with 21 bases lying between them. CDR3 DNA sequence: TGTGCCAGCAGGGGGGAGACAAGTAAGGAGGTCCAGTACTTC. It encodes CASRGETSKEVQYF.

This clonotype was seen more than once but under ten times. J is TRBJ2-2 and V is TRBV3-1; D may be TRBD2 (5 bases). Germline V gene sequence: CDR1 LGHDT, CDR2 YNNKEL (reference sequence). V lost 3 bases to trimming and J lost 5 bases, with 16 bases between them. CDR3 length: 16 amino acids. The CDR3 region has the DNA TGTGCCAGCAGCCACCCTCTTGGGAGTGGGACCGGGGAGCTGTTTTTT. Protein product: CASSHPLGSGTGELFF.

The sample holds a few counts of this clonotype. This sequence joins TRBV12-5 and TRBJ1-2; 9 bases are a match to TRBD1. CDR3 length equals 14 residues. Germline V gene data show CDR1 as LGHNT and CDR2 as FRNRAP. Trimming took 5 bases from V and 8 from J; bases not matched to a gene: 9. The CDR3, as DNA: TGTGCTAGTGGTACTTGGACAGGGGAGACCGGCTACACCTTC. Protein sequence: CASGTWTGETGYTF.

This chain connects TRBV24-1 to TRBJ2-2; D tentatively fits TRBD1 or TRBD2 (5 bases each). The germline V gene has CDR1 KGHDR and CDR2 SFDVKD. This CDR3 comprises 16 residues. V lost 3 bases, J lost 5 bases, and 15 bases lay in between. The CDR3 sequence: CATSDASRGETGELFF. Written as DNA, the CDR3 is TGTGCCACCAGTGATGCTTCAAGGGGAGAAACCGGGGAGCTGTTTTTT.

Comments on this clonotype: This sequence may be a read error, since a much larger clone differs from it by one base. V is TRBV6-5 and J is TRBJ1-1; D is undetermined. CDR3 length: 14 residues. CDR1 MNHEY and CDR2 SVGAGI come from the germline V gene. CDR3 in amino acids: CAGSYIRQNTEAFF. In DNA, the CDR3 is TGTGCCGGCAGTTACATTCGACAGAACACTGAAGCTTTCTTT.

The CDR3: CASSLAGTSGNQETQYF. CDR3 nucleotide sequence: TGTGCCAGCAGCTTAGCGGGGACTAGCGGCAACCAAGAGACCCAGTACTTC. The rearrangement joins TRBV11-2 to TRBJ2-5; 11 nucleotides agree with TRBD2. Looked up from germline, CDR1 is SGHAT and CDR2 is FQNNGV. With V trimmed by 1 base and J by 0 bases, 4 bases remained unmatched. There are 17 residues in the CDR3.

V gene TRBV6-2 or TRBV6-3 combines with J gene TRBJ2-1; D is perhaps TRBD1 or TRBD2 (6 bases each). The germline V gene encodes CDR1 MNHEY and CDR2 SVGEGT. V gave up 4 bases and J gave up 0 bases, with 16 bases separating them. CDR3 length: 17 residues. The DNA of the CDR3 is TGTGCCAGCAGTTCTCCACAGGGAGGAGTCTCCTACAATGAGCAGTTCTTC. Translated, it gives CASSSPQGGVSYNEQFF.

The table lists this clonotype with a count of one. Given a much more abundant clone one base away, this may be a read error. This chain uses TRBV20-1 with TRBJ2-1; D is unclear. The J call is in doubt because the DNA end fits TRBJ2-5 better. The V gene's germline CDR1 is DFQATT and CDR2 SNEGSKA (reference sequence). The CDR3 spans 17 residues. The CDR3 region has the DNA TGCAGTGCTGGAGATAGGGTCCAGCAGGCGGTAGTGGAGACCCAGTACTTC. Translating gives CSAGDRVQQAVVETQYF.

This clonotype was seen repeatedly, ten times or more. The chain has TRBV15 and TRBJ1-2; D gene uncertain. V was clipped by 0 bases and J by 2 bases, with 4 bases between them. The CDR3 is 13 residues long. Germline CDR1 and CDR2: LNHNV and YYDKDF (reference sequence). The chain's CDR3 is CATSRDRNYGYTF. The CDR3 nucleotides read TGTGCCACCAGCAGAGACAGGAACTATGGCTACACCTTC.

The rearrangement joins TRBV19 to TRBJ2-2, with D unresolved. With 3 bases removed from V and 5 bases from J, the gap between germline ends came to 10 bases. CDR1 and CDR2 (germline): LNHDA, SQIVND (reference sequence). The CDR3 has 14 residues. The CDR3 is CASSILLRTGELFF. As DNA, the CDR3 is TGTGCCAGTAGTATCCTGCTTCGAACCGGGGAGCTGTTTTTT.

The V and J genes are TRBV7-9 and TRBJ2-7; 7 bases fit TRBD1. The trim removed 2 bases at V and 2 bases at J, leaving 12 bases unmatched. Germline V gene lookup returns CDR1 SEHNR and CDR2 FQNEAQ (reference sequence). The CDR3 extends over 17 amino acids. Here the CDR3 DNA reads TGTGCCAGCAGCTTAAATGGCCGGGACAGAGGCCCCTACGAGCAGTACTTC. Translation gives CASSLNGRDRGPYEQYF.

This clonotype was observed at least ten times. V is TRBV11-2 and J is TRBJ2-3, with TRBD2 matching 7 bases. The CDR3 sequence is 14 residues long. Germline V gene sequence: CDR1 SGHAT, CDR2 FQNNGV. V lost 9 bases, J lost 1 base, and 7 bases stayed unmatched. CDR3 sequence: CASAGGSGTDTQYF. CDR3 sequence (DNA): TGTGCCAGTGCCGGCGGGAGCGGCACAGATACGCAGTATTTT.

There are many counts of this clonotype. The chain employs TRBV2 and TRBJ1-2; D unclear. The V end was cut by 6 bases, the J end by 3 bases, with 11 bases between. There are 13 residues in the CDR3. Germline CDR1 and CDR2: SNHLY and FYNNEI. DNA for the CDR3: TGTGCCAGCAGCGGGGTTGGGGACTATGGCTACACCTTC. This sequence encodes CASSGVGDYGYTF.

This sequence joins TRBV7-2 and TRBJ2-1; the D gene is possibly TRBD1 (5 bases). V dropped 2 bases and J dropped 4 bases, with 18 bases sitting between them. The CDR3 has 17 amino acids. Germline V gene lookup returns CDR1 SGHTA and CDR2 FQGNSA. CDR3 region: CASSLRALGVPYNEQFF. Written as DNA, the CDR3 is TGTGCCAGCAGCTTACGGGCGCTAGGGGTACCATACAATGAGCAGTTCTTC.

This clonotype was seen repeatedly, ten times or more. V and J are TRBV2 and TRBJ2-4; 9 bases fit TRBD1. CDR1 and CDR2 (germline): SNHLY, FYNNEI. Trimming removed 8 bases from V and 5 bases from J; junction bases left unmatched: 10. The CDR3 is 15 amino acids. CDR3 nucleotide sequence: TGTGCCAGCCAGGCGGGACAGGGCAGGGAAAACATTCAGTACTTC. Translating gives CASQAGQGRENIQYF.